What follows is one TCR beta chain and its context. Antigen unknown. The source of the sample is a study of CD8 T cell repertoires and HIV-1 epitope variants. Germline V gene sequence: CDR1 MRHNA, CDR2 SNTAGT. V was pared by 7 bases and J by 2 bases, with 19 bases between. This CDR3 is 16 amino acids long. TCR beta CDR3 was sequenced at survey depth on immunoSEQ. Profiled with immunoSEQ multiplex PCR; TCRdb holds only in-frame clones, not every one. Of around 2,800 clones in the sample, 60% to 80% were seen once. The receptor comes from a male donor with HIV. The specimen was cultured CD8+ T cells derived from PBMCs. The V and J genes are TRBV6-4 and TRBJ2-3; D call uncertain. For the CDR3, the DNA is TGTGCCAGCACGTCGAAAACACGGTCCTTCACAGATACGCAGTATTTT. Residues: CASTSKTRSFTDTQYF.